These 18 T cell receptor beta chains share one sample of origin, sequenced in a study of blood T cell repertoires in COVID-19. Sequencing was performed with immunoSEQ multiplex PCR; in TCRdb, only in-frame clones are kept and a portion is missing. The profile shows a few hundred thousand clones, about 84% of them singletons. The specimen was peripheral blood. The receptor source for this set is a woman in her fifties or sixties with acute or convalescent COVID-19.

Only a few counts were recorded for this clone. V and J are TRBV28 and TRBJ1-4; TRBD1 agrees at 7 bases. With 2 bases clipped from V and 7 bases from J, the junction kept 7 bases outside the gene matches. There are 15 residues in the CDR3. The V gene's germline CDR1 is MDHEN and CDR2 SYDVKM. CDR3 residues: CASSLVMTGSEKLFF. The CDR3, as DNA: TGTGCCAGCAGTTTAGTCATGACAGGGAGTGAAAAACTGTTTTTT.

The chain is built from TRBV5-6 and TRBJ1-5, with a weak D call TRBD1 (6 bases). CDR1 is SGHDT, CDR2 YYEEEE, per germline. This CDR3 spans 14 amino acids. Trimming left V 3 bases short and J 2 bases short, with 9 bases between. The CDR3 loop reads CASSSYRGNQPQHF. The CDR3 nucleotides are TGTGCCAGCAGCTCCTACAGGGGCAATCAGCCCCAGCATTTT.

As DNA, the CDR3 is TGTGCCAGCAGTAGAGCCGGGACAGGAGGATTTCAGCCCCAGCATTTT. It is translated as CASSRAGTGGFQPQHF. V is TRBV27 and J is TRBJ1-5; 8 nucleotides align to TRBD1. Germline V CDR1 and CDR2: MNHEY, SMNVEV (reference sequence). The junction had 12 bases not matched to a gene; V was cut back by 5 bases and J by 6 bases. There are 16 residues in the CDR3.

The chain employs TRBV18 and TRBJ1-6; 7 positions match TRBD1. This CDR3 region has 15 residues. With 1 base clipped from V and 7 bases from J, the junction kept 4 bases outside the gene matches. The germline V gene has CDR1 KGHSH and CDR2 LQKENI. The CDR3 coding sequence is TGTGCCAGCTCACCACTGGGACAGAGCAATTCACCCCTCCACTTT. Its protein is CASSPLGQSNSPLHF.

The rearrangement uses TRBV15 and TRBJ2-3; D call uncertain. Trimming removed 1 base from V and 3 bases from J, with 8 bases in between. The V gene's germline CDR1 is LNHNV and CDR2 YYDKDF (reference sequence). CDR3 length equals 14 residues. The CDR3 spells CATSRASGTDTQYF. The CDR3 region has the DNA TGTGCCACCAGCAGAGCTTCCGGGACAGATACGCAGTATTTT.

The V and J genes are TRBV29-1 and TRBJ2-1; TRBD2 might be the D (7 bases). Germline V gene sequence: CDR1 SQVTM, CDR2 ANQGSEA. The ends were cut back, 4 bases at V and 3 bases at J, with 16 bases in the middle. CDR3 length: 15 amino acids. CDR3 coding DNA: TGCAGCGTTGGACGGGGGGCCCCAATCTACAATGAGCAGTTCTTC. This translates into CSVGRGAPIYNEQFF.

V and J are TRBV7-3 and TRBJ2-1; the match to TRBD2 covers 8 bases. J lost 10 bases, V lost 5 bases, and 13 bases had no gene match. This CDR3 region has 15 residues. CDR1 and CDR2 (germline): SGHTA, FQGTGA. In DNA, the CDR3 is TGTGCCAGCAGCAAAACTAGCGGAGTCCTACCGGAGCAGTTCTTC. Its protein is CASSKTSGVLPEQFF.

The rearrangement links TRBV3-1 (or the pseudogene TRBV3-2) to TRBJ1-4; D is perhaps TRBD1 (6 bases). Between the trimmed V and J ends, which lost 4 bases and 8 bases, there was a span of 8 bases. Germline CDR1 LGHDT, CDR2 YNNKEL (reference sequence). The CDR3 loop spans 12 amino acids. The DNA for the CDR3 is TGTGCCAGCAGCCCGCAGGGGGAAAAACTGTTTTTT. Its translation is CASSPQGEKLFF.

The rearrangement uses TRBV6-4 and TRBJ1-5; the D is unclear. The length of the CDR3 is 17 residues. Trimming took 8 bases from V and 0 from J, leaving 20 bases between them. Germline V gives CDR1 MRHNA, CDR2 SNTAGT. The CDR3 DNA sequence: TGTGCCAGCCTCCCTCCGTGGGCCAGTAATAGCAATCAGCCCCAGCATTTT. Translating gives CASLPPWASNSNQPQHF.

The chain joins TRBV2 to TRBJ2-5; TRBD2 is a possible D gene (5 bases). The germline V and J ends were trimmed by 3 bases and 2 bases, with 7 bases remaining between them. The CDR3 length is 13 residues. Germline V gives CDR1 SNHLY, CDR2 FYNNEI. CDR3 bases: TGTGCCAGCAGTGAGGGAGAACAAGAGACCCAGTACTTC. This translates into CASSEGEQETQYF.

The CDR3 protein is CASSLSRERATGRNEKLFF. The CDR3 nucleotides read TGTGCCAGCAGCTTAAGTCGGGAAAGGGCAACTGGAAGAAATGAAAAACTGTTTTTT. This rearrangement joins TRBV7-9 to TRBJ1-4; no definite D call. The length of the CDR3 is 19 residues. Germline V gene lookup returns CDR1 SEHNR and CDR2 FQNEAQ (reference sequence). V lost 2 bases and J lost 5, with 24 bases in between.

This clone was observed once. V and J are TRBV15 and TRBJ1-3; D perhaps matches TRBD1 (5 bases). The CDR3 totals 14 residues. CDR1 is LNHNV, CDR2 YYDKDF, per germline (reference sequence). V was cut by 0 bases and J by 7 bases, with 10 bases left in between. This CDR3 is CATSRDLRGNTIYF. In nucleotides, the CDR3 is TGTGCCACCAGCAGAGATCTTCGGGGGAACACCATATATTTT. The entire variable domain, with the rest obtained from reference TRBV15 and TRBJ1-3, is as follows: DAMVIQNPRYQVTQFGKPVTLSCSQTLNHNVMYWYQQKSSQAPKLLFHYYDKDFNNEADTPDNFQSRRPNTSFCFLDIRSPGLGDTAMYLCATSRDLRGNTIYFGEGSWLTVV.

V usage is TRBV9 and J usage is TRBJ2-1; 7 bases are shared with TRBD2. Germline V lookup: CDR1 SGDLS, CDR2 YYNGEE. CDR3 length: 15 amino acids. V trimming: 0 bases; J trimming: 3 bases; junction bases outside the gene matches: 3. Here the CDR3 DNA reads TGTGCCAGCAGCGTAGCGGCTAGCGGCTACAATGAGCAGTTCTTC. It translates to CASSVAASGYNEQFF.

V usage is TRBV3-1 (or the pseudogene TRBV3-2) and J usage is TRBJ2-1; possibly TRBD2 for D (6 bases). Trimming removed 2 bases from V and 0 bases from J, with 14 bases in between. CDR1 is LGHDT and CDR2 is YNNKEL in the germline V gene (reference sequence). The CDR3 spans 17 residues. CDR3 region: CASSQYLSGSSYNEQFF. Here the CDR3 DNA reads TGTGCCAGCAGCCAATACCTTAGCGGCAGCTCCTACAATGAGCAGTTCTTC.

The chain carries TRBV6-2 or TRBV6-3 and TRBJ2-7; 7 positions agree with TRBD1. After removal of 6 bases from V and 7 bases from J, the junction contained 15 bases not matched to a gene. The CDR3 has 15 amino acids. Per the germline V gene, CDR1 is MNHEY and CDR2 is SVGEGT. CDR3: CASSSAPTGVWEQYF. The CDR3 coding sequence is TGTGCCAGCAGCTCCGCCCCAACAGGGGTTTGGGAGCAGTACTTC.

The rearrangement uses TRBV27 and TRBJ1-5; 8 bases are a match to TRBD1. The CDR3 is 18 residues long. With 2 bases clipped from V and 2 bases from J, the junction kept 11 bases outside the gene matches. Looked up from germline, CDR1 is MNHEY and CDR2 is SMNVEV (reference sequence). This CDR3 is CASSLVSAGQAGNQPQHF. In nucleotides, the CDR3 is TGTGCCAGCAGTTTAGTATCAGCGGGACAGGCCGGCAATCAGCCCCAGCATTTT.

This clone has just one count. The chain employs TRBV9 and TRBJ2-3, with 8 nucleotides matching TRBD1. Germline values: CDR1 SGDLS, CDR2 YYNGEE. J gave up 4 bases and V 4 bases, and 8 bases lay outside the gene matches. The CDR3 sequence is 15 residues long. The CDR3 DNA is TGTGCCAGCAGCACTCGGACAGGGACATCAGATACGCAGTATTTT. It translates to CASSTRTGTSDTQYF.

CDR3 amino acids: CASRLAGIYEQYF. CDR3 sequence (DNA): TGTGCCAGCAGACTAGCGGGGATCTACGAGCAGTACTTC. V is TRBV28 and J is TRBJ2-7, with 10 bases matching TRBD2. The CDR3 runs 13 residues. V shed 6 bases, J shed 3 bases, and the junction held 2 bases outside the gene matches. Germline V gene sequence: CDR1 MDHEN, CDR2 SYDVKM.